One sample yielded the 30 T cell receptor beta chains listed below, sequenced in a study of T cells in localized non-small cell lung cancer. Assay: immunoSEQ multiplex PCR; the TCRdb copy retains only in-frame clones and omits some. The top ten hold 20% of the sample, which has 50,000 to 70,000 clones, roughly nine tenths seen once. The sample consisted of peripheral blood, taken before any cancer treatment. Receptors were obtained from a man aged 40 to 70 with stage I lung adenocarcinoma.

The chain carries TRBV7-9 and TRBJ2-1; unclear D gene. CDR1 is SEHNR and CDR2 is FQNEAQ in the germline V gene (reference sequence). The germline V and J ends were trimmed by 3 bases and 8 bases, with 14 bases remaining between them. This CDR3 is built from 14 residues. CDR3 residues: CASSFRAKLDEQFF. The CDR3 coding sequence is TGTGCCAGCAGCTTCCGCGCCAAATTGGATGAGCAGTTCTTC.

The CDR3 DNA sequence: TGTGCCAGCAGCCAAGATGGGCCAGAGGGTCACACCTTC. This translates into CASSQDGPEGHTF. The rearrangement joins TRBV4-2 to TRBJ1-2, with D unclear. The V end lost 0 bases, the J end lost 12 bases, and 14 bases lay between the germline ends. This CDR3 is 13 amino acids long. Germline-derived CDR1 and CDR2 are LGHNA and YNFKEQ.

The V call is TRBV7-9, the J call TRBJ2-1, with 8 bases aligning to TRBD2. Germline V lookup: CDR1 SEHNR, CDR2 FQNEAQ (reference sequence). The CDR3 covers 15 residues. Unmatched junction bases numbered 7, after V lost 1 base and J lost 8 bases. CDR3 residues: CASSLDGGGSHEQFF. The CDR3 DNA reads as TGTGCCAGCAGCTTAGACGGCGGGGGGTCGCATGAGCAGTTCTTC.

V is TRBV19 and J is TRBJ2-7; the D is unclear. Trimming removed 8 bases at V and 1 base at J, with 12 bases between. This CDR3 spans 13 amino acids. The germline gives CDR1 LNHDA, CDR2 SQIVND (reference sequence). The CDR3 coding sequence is TGTGCCAGTGCACCTCTAGGGTCCTACGAGCAGTACTTC. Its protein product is CASAPLGSYEQYF.

The CDR3 sequence: CASSLWTGPDEQYF. In DNA form, the CDR3 reads TGTGCCAGCAGTTTATGGACGGGACCCGACGAGCAGTACTTC. The chain joins TRBV28 to TRBJ2-7, with D perhaps given as TRBD1 or TRBD2 (5 bases each). The CDR3 runs 14 residues. The ends were cut back, 0 bases at V and 5 bases at J, with 11 bases in the middle. CDR1 and CDR2 (germline): MDHEN, SYDVKM.

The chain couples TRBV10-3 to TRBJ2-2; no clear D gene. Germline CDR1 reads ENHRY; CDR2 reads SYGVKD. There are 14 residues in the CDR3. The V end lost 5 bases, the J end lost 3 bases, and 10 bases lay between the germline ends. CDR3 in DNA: TGTGCCATCAGTCCAGGAATAGACACCGGGGAGCTGTTTTTT. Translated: CAISPGIDTGELFF.

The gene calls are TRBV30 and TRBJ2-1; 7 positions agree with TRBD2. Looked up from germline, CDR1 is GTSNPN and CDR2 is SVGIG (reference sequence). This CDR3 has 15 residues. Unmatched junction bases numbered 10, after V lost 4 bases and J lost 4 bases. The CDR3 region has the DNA TGTGCCTGGAATCTGGAGACTAGCCTATACAATGAGCAGTTCTTC. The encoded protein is CAWNLETSLYNEQFF.

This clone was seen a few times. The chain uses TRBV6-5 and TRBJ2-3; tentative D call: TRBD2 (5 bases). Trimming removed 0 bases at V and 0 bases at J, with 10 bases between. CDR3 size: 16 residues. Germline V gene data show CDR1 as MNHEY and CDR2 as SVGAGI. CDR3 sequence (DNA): TGTGCCAGCAGTTACTCCACGGCGGGTAGCACAGATACGCAGTATTTT. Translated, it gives CASSYSTAGSTDTQYF.

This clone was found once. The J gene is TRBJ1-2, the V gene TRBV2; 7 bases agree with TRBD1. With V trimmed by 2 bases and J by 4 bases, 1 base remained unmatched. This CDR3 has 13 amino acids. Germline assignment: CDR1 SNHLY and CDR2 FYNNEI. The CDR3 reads CASSEPGGYGYTF. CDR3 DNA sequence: TGTGCCAGCAGTGAACCAGGGGGCTATGGCTACACCTTC.

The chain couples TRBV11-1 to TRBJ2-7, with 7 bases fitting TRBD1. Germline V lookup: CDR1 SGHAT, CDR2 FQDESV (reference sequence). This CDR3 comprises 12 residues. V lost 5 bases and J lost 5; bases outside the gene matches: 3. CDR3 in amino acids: CASSETGHEQYF. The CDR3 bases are TGTGCCAGCAGCGAGACAGGGCACGAGCAGTACTTC.

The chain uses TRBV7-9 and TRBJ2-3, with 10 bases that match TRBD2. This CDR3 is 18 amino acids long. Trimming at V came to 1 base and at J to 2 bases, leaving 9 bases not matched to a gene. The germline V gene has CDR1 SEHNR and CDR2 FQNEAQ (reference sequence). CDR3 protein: CASSLGASGSPYTDTQYF. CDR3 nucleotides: TGTGCCAGCAGCTTAGGGGCTAGCGGGAGTCCCTACACAGATACGCAGTATTTT.

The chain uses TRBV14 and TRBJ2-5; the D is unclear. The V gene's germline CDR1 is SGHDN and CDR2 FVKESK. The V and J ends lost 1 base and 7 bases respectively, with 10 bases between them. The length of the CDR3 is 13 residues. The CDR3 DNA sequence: TGTGCCAGCAGCCAAGCTATAGTGGGGACCCAGTACTTC. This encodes CASSQAIVGTQYF.

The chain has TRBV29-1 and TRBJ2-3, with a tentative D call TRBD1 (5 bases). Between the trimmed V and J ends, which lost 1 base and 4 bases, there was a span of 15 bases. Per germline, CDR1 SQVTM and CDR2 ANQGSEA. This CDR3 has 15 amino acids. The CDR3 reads CSVEGVQGLADTQYF. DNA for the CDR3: TGCAGCGTTGAAGGCGTGCAGGGTCTGGCAGATACGCAGTATTTT.

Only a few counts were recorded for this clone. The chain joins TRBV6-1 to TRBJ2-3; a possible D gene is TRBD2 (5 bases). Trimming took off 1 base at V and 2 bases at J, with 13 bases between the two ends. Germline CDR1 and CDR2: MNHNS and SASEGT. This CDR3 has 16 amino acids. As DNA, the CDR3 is TGTGCCAGCAGTGAAGGGACTGCAAGAAACACAGATACGCAGTATTTT. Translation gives CASSEGTARNTDTQYF.

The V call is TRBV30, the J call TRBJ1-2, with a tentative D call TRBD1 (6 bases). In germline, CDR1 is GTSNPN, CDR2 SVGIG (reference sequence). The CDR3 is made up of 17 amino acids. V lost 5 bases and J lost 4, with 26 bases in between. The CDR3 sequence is CAWCPYFPAGGGYGYTF. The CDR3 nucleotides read TGTGCCTGGTGCCCCTACTTCCCTGCGGGGGGCGGCTATGGCTACACCTTC.

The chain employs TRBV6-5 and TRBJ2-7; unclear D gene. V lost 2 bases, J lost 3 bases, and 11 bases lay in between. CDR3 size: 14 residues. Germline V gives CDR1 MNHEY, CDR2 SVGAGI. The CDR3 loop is CASSYVQGSYEQYF. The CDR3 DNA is TGTGCCAGCAGTTACGTTCAAGGTAGCTACGAGCAGTACTTC.

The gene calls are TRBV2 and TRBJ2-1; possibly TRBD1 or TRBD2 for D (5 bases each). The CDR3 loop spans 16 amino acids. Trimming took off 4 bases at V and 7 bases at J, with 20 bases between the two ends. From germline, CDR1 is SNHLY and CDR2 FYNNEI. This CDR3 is CASSVDRGLAGNEQFF. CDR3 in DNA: TGTGCCAGCAGTGTAGACCGGGGCCTAGCAGGGAATGAGCAGTTCTTC.

CDR3 in DNA: TGTGCCAGCGTCAAGGTTAGCGGGTTCTCCTACGAGCAGTACTTC. Translation gives CASVKVSGFSYEQYF. This chain connects TRBV21-1 to TRBJ2-7; the table gives TRBD2 as D, unverified against the DNA. TRBV21-1 is given as a pseudogene. This CDR3 spans 15 amino acids.

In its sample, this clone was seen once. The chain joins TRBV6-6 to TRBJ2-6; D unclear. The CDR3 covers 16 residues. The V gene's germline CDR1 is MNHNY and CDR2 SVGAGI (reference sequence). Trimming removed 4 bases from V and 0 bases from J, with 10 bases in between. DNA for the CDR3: TGTGCCAGCAGTTCCTCCGGGCACTCTGGGGCCAACGTCCTGACTTTC. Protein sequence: CASSSSGHSGANVLTF.

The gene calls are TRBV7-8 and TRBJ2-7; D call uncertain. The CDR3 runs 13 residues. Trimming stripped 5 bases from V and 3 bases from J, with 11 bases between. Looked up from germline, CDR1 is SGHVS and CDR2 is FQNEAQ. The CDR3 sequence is CASSPASLYEQYF. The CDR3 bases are TGTGCCAGCAGCCCTGCCTCTCTCTACGAGCAGTACTTC.

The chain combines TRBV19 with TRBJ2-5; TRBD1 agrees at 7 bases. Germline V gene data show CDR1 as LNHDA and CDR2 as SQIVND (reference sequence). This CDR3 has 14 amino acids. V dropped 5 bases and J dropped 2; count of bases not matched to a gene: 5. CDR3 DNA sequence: TGTGCCAGTAGTCTCAACAGGGGACAAGAGACCCAGTACTTC. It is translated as CASSLNRGQETQYF. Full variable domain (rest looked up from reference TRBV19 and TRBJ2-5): DGGITQSPKYLFRKEGQNVTLSCEQNLNHDAMYWYRQDPGQGLRLIYYSQIVNDFQKGDIAEGYSVSREKKESFPLTVTSAQKNPTAFYLCASSLNRGQETQYFGPGTRLLVL.

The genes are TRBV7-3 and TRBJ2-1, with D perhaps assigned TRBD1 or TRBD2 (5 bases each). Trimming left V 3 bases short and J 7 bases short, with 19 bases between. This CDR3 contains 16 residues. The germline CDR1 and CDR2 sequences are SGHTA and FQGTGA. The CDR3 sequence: CASSLGRAPKSNEQFF. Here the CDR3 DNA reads TGTGCCAGCAGCTTGGGACGGGCCCCCAAGAGTAATGAGCAGTTCTTC.

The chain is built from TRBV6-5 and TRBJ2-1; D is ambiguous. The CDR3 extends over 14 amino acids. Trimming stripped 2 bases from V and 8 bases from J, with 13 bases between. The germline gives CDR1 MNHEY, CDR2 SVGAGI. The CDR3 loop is CASSYGIGGDEQFF. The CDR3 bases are TGTGCCAGCAGTTACGGGATAGGTGGCGATGAGCAGTTCTTC.

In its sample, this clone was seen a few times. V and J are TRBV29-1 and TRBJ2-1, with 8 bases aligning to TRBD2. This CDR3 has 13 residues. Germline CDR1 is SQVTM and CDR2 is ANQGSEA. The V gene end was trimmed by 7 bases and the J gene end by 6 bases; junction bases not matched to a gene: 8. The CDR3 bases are TGCAGCGCTGAGACTAGCGTAGGCAATGAGCAGTTCTTC. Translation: CSAETSVGNEQFF.

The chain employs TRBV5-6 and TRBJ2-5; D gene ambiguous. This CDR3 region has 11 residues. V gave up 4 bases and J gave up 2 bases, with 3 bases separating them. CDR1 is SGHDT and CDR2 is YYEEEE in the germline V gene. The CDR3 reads CASSIQETQYF. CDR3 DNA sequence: TGTGCCAGCAGCATACAAGAGACCCAGTACTTC.

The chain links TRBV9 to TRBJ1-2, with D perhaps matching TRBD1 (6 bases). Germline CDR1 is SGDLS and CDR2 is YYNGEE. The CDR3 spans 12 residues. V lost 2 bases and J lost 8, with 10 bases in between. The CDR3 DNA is TGTGCCAGCAGCGTTCAGGGGAAGGGCTACACCTTC. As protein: CASSVQGKGYTF.

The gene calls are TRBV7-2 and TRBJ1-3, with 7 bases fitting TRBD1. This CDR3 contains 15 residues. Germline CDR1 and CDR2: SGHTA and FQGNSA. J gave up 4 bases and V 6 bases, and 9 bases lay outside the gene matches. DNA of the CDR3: TGTGCCAGCAGACCAGACAGGGTGCAAGGAAACACCATATATTTT. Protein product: CASRPDRVQGNTIYF.

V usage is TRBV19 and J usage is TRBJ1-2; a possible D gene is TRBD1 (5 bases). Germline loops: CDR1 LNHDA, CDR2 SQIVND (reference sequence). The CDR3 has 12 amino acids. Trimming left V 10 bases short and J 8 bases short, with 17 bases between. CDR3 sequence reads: CATRRRAGGYTF. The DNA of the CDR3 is TGTGCCACCCGCCGGCGGGCAGGGGGCTACACCTTC.

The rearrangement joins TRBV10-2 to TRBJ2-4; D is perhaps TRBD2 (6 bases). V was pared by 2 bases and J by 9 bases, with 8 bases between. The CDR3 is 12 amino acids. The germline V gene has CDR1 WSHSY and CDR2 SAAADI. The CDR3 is CASSEGGSIQYF. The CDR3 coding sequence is TGCGCCAGCAGTGAGGGGGGGAGCATTCAGTACTTC.

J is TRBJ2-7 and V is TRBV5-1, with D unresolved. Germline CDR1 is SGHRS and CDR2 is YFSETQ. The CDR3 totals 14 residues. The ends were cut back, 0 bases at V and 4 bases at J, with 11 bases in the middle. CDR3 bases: TGCGCCAGCAGCTTGGGAGGTGCCACGTACGAGCAGTACTTC. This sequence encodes CASSLGGATYEQYF.